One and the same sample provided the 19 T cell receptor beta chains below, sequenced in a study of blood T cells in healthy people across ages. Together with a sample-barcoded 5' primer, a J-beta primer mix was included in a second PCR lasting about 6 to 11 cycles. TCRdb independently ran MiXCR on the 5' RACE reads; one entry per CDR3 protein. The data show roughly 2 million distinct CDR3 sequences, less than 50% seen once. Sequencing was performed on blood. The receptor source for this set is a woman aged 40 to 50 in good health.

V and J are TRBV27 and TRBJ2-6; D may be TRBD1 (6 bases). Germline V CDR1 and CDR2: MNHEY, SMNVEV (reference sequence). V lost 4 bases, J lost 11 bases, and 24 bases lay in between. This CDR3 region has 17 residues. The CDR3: CASSSWDKLRTKDVLTF. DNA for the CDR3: TGTGCCAGCAGTTCCTGGGACAAACTCAGGACCAAGGACGTCCTGACTTTC. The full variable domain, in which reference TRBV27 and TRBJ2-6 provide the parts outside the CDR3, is EAQVTQNPRYLITVTGKKLTVTCSQNMNHEYMSWYRQDPGLGLRQIYYSMNVEVTDKGDVPEGYKVSRKEKRNFPLILESPSPNQTSLYFCASSSWDKLRTKDVLTFGAGSRLTVL.

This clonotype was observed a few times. The DNA for the CDR3 is TGTGCCAGCAGACAGGGGGCTAGGAATTCACCCCTCCACTTT. It yields the protein CASRQGARNSPLHF. This rearrangement joins TRBV6-6 to TRBJ1-6; 9 bases agree with TRBD1. Trimming took 6 bases from V and 7 from J; bases not matched to a gene: 4. There are 14 residues in the CDR3. CDR1 is MNHNY and CDR2 is SVGAGI in the germline V gene (reference sequence).

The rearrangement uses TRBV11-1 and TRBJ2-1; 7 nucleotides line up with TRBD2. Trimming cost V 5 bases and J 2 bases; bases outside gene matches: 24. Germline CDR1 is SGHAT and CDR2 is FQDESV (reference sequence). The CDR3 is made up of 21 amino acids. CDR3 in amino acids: CASSPSAGAGERLGPYNEQFF. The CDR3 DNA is TGTGCCAGCAGCCCATCGGCGGGAGCCGGTGAAAGACTGGGGCCCTACAATGAGCAGTTCTTC.

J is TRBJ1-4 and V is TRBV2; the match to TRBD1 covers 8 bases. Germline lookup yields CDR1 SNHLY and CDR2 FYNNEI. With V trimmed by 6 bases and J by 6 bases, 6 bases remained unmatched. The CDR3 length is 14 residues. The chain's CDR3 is CASRDDRGDEKLFF. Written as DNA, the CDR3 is TGTGCCAGCAGGGATGACAGGGGTGATGAAAAACTGTTTTTT.

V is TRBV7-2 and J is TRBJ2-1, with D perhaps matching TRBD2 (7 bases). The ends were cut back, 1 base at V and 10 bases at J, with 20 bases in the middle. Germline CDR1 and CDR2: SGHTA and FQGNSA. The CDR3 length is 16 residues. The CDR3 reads CASSLDWGGAFGEQFF. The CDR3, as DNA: TGTGCCAGCAGCTTAGATTGGGGGGGCGCTTTCGGAGAGCAGTTCTTC. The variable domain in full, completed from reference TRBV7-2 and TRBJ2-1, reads GAGVSQSPSNKVTEKGKDVELRCDPISGHTALYWYRQSLGQGLEFLIYFQGNSAPDKSGLPSDRFSAERTGGSVSTLTIQRTQQEDSAVYLCASSLDWGGAFGEQFFGPGTRLTVL.

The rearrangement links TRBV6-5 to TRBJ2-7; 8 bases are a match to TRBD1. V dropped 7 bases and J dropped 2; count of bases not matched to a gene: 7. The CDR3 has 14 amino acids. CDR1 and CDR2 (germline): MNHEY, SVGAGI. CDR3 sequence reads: CASNDPGQAYEQYF. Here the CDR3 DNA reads TGTGCCAGCAACGATCCGGGACAGGCCTACGAGCAGTACTTC.

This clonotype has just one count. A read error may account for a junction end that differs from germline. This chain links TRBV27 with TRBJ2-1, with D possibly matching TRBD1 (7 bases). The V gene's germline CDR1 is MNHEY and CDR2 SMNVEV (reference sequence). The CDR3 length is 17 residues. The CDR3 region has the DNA TGTGCCAGCAGTTTATACTCGGCGGGACAGAGCTACAATGTGCAGTTCTTC. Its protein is CASSLYSAGQSYNVQFF.

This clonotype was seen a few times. In DNA form, the CDR3 reads TGTGCCAGCAATGACCCGAGGACAGGAGGAGAGACCCAGTACTTC. This encodes CASNDPRTGGETQYF. The rearrangement links TRBV6-6 to TRBJ2-5; 7 bases fit TRBD1. V dropped 7 bases and J dropped 4; count of bases not matched to a gene: 12. The CDR3 has 15 residues. Germline V gene sequence: CDR1 MNHNY, CDR2 SVGAGI (reference sequence).

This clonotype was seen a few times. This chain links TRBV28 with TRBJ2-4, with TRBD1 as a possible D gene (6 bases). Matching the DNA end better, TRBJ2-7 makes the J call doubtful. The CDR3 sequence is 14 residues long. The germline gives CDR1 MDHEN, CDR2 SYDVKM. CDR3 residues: CASRPQGTRYEQYF. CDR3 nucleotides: TGTGCCAGCAGGCCCCAGGGGACGCGCTACGAGCAGTACTTC.

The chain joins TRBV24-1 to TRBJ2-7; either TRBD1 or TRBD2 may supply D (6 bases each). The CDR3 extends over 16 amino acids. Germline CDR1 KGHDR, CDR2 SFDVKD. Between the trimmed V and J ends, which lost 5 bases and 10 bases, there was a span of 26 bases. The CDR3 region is CATSAPGEDIQEAQYF. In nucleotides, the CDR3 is TGTGCCACCAGTGCGCCAGGGGAGGACATACAAGAGGCCCAGTACTTC.

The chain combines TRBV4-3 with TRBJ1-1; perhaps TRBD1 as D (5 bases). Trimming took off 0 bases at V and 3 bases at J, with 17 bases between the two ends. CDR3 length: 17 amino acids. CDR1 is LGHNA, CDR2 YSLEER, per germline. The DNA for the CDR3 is TGCGCCAGCAGCCAAGATATGACTGGGGACGGGGACACTGAAGCTTTCTTT. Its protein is CASSQDMTGDGDTEAFF.

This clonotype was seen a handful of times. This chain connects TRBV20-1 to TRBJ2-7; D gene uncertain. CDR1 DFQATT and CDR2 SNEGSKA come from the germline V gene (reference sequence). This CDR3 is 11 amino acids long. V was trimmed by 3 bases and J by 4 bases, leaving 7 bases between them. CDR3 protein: CSASHGYEQYF. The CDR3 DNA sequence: TGCAGTGCTAGTCACGGATACGAGCAGTACTTC.

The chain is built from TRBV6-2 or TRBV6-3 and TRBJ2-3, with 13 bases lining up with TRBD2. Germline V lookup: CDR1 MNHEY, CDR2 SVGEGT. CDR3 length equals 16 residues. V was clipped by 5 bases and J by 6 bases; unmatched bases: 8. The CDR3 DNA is TGTGCCAGCAGTGACCGACTAGCGGGGGGCATTGATACGCAGTATTTT. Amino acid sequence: CASSDRLAGGIDTQYF.

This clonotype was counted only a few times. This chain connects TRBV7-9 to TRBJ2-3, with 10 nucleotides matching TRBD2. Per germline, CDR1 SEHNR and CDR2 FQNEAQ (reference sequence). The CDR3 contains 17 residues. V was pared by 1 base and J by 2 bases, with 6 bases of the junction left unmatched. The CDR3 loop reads CASSLVASGGNTDTQYF. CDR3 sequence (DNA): TGTGCCAGCAGCTTAGTAGCTAGCGGGGGCAACACAGATACGCAGTATTTT.

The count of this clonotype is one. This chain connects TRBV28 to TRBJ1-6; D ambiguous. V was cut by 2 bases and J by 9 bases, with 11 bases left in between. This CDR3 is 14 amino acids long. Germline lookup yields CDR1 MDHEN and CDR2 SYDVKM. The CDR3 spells CASSLQAKSSPLHF. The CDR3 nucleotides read TGTGCCAGCAGTTTACAGGCAAAGAGTTCACCCCTCCACTTT.

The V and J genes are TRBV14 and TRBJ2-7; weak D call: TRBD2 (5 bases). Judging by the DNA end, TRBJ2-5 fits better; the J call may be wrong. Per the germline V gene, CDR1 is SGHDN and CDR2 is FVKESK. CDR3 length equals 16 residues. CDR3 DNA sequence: TGTGCCAGCAGCTCCCGCTGGGAGCGGAGCCAAGAGACCCAGTACTTC. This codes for CASSSRWERSQETQYF.

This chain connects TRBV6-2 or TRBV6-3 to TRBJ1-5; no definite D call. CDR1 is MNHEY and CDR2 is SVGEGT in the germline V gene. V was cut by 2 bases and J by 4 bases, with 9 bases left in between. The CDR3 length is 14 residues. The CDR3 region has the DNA TGTGCCAGCAGTTACCTTAATTTGAATCAGCCCCAGCATTTT. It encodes CASSYLNLNQPQHF.

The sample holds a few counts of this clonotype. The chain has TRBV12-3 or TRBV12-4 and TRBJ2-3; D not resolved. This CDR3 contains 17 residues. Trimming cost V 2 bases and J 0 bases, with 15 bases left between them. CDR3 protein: CASSLFRGNPSTDTQYF. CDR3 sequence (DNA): TGTGCCAGCAGTTTATTTCGTGGCAATCCTAGCACAGATACGCAGTATTTT.

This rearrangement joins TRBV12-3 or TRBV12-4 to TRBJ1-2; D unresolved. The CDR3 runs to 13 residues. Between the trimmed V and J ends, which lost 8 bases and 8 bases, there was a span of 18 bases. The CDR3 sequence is CASDLGWQGGYTF. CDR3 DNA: TGTGCCAGCGACCTGGGATGGCAAGGGGGCTACACCTTC.